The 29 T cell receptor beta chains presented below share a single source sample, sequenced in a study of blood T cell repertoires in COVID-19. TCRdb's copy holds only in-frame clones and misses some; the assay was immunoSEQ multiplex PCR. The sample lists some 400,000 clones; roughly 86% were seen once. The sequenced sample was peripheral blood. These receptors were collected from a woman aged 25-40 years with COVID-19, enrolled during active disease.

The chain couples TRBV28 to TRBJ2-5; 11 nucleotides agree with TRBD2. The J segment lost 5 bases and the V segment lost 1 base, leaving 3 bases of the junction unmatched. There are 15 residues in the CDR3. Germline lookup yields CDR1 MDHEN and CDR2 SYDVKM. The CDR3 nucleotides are TGTGCCAGCAGTTTATTAGCGGGAGGGGGTGAGACCCAGTACTTC. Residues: CASSLLAGGGETQYF.

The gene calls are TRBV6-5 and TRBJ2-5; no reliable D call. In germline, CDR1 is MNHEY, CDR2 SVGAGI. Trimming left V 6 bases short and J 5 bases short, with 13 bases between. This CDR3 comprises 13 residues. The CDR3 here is CASSPHGLETQYF. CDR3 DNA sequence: TGTGCCAGCAGCCCACATGGCCTGGAGACCCAGTACTTC.

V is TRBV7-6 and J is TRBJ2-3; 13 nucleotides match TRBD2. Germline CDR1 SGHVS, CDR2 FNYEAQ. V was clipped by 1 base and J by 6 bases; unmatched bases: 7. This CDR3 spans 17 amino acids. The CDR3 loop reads CASSLGVVLAGGDTQYF. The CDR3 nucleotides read TGTGCCAGCAGCTTAGGAGTAGTACTAGCGGGAGGGGATACGCAGTATTTT.

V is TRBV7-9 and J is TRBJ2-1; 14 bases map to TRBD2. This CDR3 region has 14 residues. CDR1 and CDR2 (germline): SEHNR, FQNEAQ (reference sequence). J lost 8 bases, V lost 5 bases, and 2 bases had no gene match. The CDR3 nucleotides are TGTGCCAGCAGCCCGGGACTAGCGGGAGATGAGCAGTTCTTC. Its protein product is CASSPGLAGDEQFF.

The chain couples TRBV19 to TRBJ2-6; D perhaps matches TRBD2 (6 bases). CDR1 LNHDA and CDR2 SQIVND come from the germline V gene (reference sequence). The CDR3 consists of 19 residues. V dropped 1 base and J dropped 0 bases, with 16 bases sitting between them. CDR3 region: CASSIGFKRASSGANVLTF. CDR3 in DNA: TGTGCCAGTAGTATAGGTTTCAAGCGGGCGAGCTCTGGGGCCAACGTCCTGACTTTC.

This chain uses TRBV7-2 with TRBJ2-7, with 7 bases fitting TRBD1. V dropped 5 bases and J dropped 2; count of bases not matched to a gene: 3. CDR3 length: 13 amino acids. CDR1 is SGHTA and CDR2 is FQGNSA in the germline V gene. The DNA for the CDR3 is TGTGCCAGCAGCACGACAGGGCCCTACGAGCAGTACTTC. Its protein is CASSTTGPYEQYF.

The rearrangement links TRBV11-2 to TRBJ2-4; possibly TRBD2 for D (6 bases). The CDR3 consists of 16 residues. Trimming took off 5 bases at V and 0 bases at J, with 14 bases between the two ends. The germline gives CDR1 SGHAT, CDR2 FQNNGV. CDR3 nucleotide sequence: TGTGCCAGCAGCACAAACCTAGCGATAGCCAAAAACATTCAGTACTTC. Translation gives CASSTNLAIAKNIQYF.

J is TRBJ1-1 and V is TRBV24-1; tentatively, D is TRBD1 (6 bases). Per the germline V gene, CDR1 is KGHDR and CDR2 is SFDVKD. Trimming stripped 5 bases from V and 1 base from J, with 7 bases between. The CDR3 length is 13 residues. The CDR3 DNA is TGTGCCACCAGTGGGACAGAGAACACTGAAGCTTTCTTT. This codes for CATSGTENTEAFF.

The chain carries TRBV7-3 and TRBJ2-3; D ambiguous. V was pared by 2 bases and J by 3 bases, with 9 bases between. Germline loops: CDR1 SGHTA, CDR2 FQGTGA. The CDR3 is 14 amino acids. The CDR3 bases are TGTGCCAGCAGCTTAGGGCTAACTACAGATACGCAGTATTTT. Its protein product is CASSLGLTTDTQYF. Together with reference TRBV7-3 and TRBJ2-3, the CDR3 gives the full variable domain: GAGVSQTPSNKVTEKGKYVELRCDPISGHTALYWYRQSLGQGPEFLIYFQGTGAADDSGLPNDRFFAVRPEGSVSTLKIQRTERGDSAVYLCASSLGLTTDTQYFGPGTRLTVL.

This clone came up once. The DNA of the CDR3 is TGTGCCAGCAGCTTAGCTAGCGGGAACGAGCAGTACTTC. It codes for CASSLASGNEQYF. The chain employs TRBV7-9 and TRBJ2-7; 8 bases are shared with TRBD2. The germline CDR1 and CDR2 sequences are SEHNR and FQNEAQ (reference sequence). V lost 0 bases, J lost 5 bases, and 0 bases stayed unmatched. The CDR3 extends over 13 amino acids.

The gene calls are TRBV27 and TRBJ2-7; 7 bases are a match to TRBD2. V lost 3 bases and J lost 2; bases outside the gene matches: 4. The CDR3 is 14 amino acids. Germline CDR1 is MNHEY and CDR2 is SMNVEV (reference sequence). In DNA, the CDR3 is TGTGCCAGCAGTTTTAATGCGGGAGCCTACGAGCAGTACTTC. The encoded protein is CASSFNAGAYEQYF.

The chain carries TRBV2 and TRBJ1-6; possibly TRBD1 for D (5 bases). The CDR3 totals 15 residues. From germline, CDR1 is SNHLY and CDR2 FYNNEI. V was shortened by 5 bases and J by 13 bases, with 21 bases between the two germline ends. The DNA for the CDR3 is TGTGCCAGCAGTTCGACCCGAGGGACTTCGGCGCCCCTCCACTTT. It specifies CASSSTRGTSAPLHF.

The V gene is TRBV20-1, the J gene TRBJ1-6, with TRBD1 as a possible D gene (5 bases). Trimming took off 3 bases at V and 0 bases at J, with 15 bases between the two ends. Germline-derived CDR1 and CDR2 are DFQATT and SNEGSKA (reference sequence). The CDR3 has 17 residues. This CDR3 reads CSASDRQLLSYNSPLHF. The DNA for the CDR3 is TGCAGTGCTAGTGATAGACAGCTCCTCTCCTATAATTCACCCCTCCACTTT.

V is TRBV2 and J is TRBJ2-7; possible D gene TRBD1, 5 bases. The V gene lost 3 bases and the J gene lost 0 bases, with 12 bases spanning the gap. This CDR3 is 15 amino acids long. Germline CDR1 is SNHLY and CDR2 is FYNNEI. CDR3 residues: CASSEFRAYSYEQYF. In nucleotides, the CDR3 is TGTGCCAGCAGTGAGTTCAGGGCTTACTCCTACGAGCAGTACTTC.

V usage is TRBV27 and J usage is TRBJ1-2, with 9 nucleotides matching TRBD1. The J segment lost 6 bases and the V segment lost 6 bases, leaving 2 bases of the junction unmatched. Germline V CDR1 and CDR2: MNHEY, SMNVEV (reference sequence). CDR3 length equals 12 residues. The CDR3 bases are TGTGCCAGCAGGGACAGGGGCAATGGCTACACCTTC. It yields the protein CASRDRGNGYTF.

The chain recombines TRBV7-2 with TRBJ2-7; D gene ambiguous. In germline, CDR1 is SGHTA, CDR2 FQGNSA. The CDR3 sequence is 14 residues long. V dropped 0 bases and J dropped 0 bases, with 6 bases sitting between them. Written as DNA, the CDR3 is TGTGCCAGCAGCTTAGCCCCCAACTCCTACGAGCAGTACTTC. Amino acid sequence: CASSLAPNSYEQYF.

DNA for the CDR3: TGTGCCAGCAGCCACCGACGGACAGATGGCGCCTATGGCTACACCTTC. It is translated as CASSHRRTDGAYGYTF. The chain carries TRBV28 and TRBJ1-2, with TRBD1 as a possible D gene (6 bases). The CDR3 is 16 amino acids. V lost 6 bases, J lost 4 bases, and 21 bases lay in between. Germline-derived CDR1 and CDR2 are MDHEN and SYDVKM.

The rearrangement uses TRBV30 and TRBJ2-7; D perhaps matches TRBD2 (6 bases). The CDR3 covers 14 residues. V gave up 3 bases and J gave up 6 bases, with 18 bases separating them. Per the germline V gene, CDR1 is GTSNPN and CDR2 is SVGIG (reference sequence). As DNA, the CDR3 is TGTGCCTGGAGGGGAGGACGGGTTCCGGGCGAGCAGTACTTC. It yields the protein CAWRGGRVPGEQYF. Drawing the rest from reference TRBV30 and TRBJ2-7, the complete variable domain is SQTIHQWPATLVQPVGSPLSLECTVEGTSNPNLYWYRQAAGRGLQLLFYSVGIGQISSEVPQNLSASRPQDRQFILSSKKLLLSDSGFYLCAWRGGRVPGEQYFGPGTRLTVT.

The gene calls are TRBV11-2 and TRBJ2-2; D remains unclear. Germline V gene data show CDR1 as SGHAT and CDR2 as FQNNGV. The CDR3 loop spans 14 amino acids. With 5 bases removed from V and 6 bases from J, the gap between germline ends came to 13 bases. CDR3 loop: CASSPNPVSGELFF. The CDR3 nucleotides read TGTGCCAGCAGCCCGAACCCGGTTTCCGGGGAGCTGTTTTTT.

Here the CDR3 DNA reads TGTGCCAGCACAGGCGTGAATAGCAATCAGCCCCAGCATTTT. Its protein product is CASTGVNSNQPQHF. This chain connects TRBV6-6 to TRBJ1-5; D gene ambiguous. Germline V gives CDR1 MNHNY, CDR2 SVGAGI (reference sequence). The CDR3 is made up of 14 amino acids. Trimming left V 7 bases short and J 0 bases short, with 10 bases between.

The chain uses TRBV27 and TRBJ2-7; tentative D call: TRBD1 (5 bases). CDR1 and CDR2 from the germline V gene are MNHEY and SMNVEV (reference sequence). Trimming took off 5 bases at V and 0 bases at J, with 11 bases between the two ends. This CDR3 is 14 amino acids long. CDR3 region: CASSLFRDSYEQYF. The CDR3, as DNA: TGTGCCAGCAGTCTTTTCAGGGACTCCTACGAGCAGTACTTC.

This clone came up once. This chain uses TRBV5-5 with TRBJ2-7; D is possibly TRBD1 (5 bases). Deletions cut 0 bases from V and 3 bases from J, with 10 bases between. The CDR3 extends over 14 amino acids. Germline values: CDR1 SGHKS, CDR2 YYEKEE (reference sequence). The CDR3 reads CASSLDPGHYEQYF. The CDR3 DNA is TGTGCCAGCAGCTTGGATCCAGGGCACTACGAGCAGTACTTC.

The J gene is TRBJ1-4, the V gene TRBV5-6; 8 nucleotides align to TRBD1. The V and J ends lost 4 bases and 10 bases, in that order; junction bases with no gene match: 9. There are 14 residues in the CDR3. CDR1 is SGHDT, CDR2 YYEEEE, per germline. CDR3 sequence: CASSPQTGEGKLFF. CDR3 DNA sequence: TGTGCCAGCAGCCCACAGACAGGGGAGGGAAAACTGTTTTTT.

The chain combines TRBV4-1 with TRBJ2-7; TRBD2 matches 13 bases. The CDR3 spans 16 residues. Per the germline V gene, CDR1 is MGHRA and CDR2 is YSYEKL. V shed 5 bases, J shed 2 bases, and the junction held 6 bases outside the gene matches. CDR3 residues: CASSYGLAGDAYEQYF. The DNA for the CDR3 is TGCGCCAGCAGCTATGGACTAGCGGGAGACGCCTACGAGCAGTACTTC.

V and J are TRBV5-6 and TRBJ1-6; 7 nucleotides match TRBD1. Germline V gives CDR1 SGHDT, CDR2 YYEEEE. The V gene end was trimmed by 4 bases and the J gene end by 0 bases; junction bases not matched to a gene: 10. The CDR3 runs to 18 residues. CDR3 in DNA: TGTGCCAGCAGCCCTCAAGGGGGCAGGGACTCCTATAATTCACCCCTCCACTTT. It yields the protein CASSPQGGRDSYNSPLHF.

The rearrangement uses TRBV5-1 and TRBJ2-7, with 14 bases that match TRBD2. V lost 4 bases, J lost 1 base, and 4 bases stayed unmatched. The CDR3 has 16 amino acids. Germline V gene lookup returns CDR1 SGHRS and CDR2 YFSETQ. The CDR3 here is CASSRGLAGGSYEQYF. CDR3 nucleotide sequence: TGCGCCAGCAGCCGCGGACTAGCGGGAGGATCCTACGAGCAGTACTTC.

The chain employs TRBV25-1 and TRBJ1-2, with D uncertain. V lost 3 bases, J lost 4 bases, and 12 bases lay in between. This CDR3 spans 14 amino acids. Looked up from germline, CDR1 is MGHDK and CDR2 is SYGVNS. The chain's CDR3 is CASSEMGLTYGYTF. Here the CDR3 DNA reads TGTGCCAGCAGTGAGATGGGCCTCACCTATGGCTACACCTTC.

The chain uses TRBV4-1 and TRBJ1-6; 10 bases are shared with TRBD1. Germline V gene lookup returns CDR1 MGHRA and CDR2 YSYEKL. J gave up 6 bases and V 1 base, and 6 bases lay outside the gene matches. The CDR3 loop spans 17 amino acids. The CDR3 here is CASSQVQWDRGNSPLHF. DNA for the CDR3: TGCGCCAGCAGCCAAGTGCAGTGGGACAGGGGTAATTCACCCCTCCACTTT.

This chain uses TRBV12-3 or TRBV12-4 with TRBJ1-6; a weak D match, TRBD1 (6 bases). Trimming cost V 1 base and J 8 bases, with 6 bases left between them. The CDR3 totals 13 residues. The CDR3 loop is CASSLDRDSPLHF. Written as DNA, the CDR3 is TGTGCCAGCAGTTTAGACAGGGATTCACCCCTCCACTTT.